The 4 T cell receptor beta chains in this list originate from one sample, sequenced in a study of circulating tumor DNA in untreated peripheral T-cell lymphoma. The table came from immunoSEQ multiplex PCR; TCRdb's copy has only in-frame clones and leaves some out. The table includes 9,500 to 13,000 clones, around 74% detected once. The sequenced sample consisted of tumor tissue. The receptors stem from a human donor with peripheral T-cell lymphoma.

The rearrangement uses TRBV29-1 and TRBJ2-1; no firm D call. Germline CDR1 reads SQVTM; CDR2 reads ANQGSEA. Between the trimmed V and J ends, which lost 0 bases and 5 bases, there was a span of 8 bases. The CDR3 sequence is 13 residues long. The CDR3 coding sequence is TGCAGCGTTGAAGATTGGACCGACAATGAGCAGTTCTTC. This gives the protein CSVEDWTDNEQFF.

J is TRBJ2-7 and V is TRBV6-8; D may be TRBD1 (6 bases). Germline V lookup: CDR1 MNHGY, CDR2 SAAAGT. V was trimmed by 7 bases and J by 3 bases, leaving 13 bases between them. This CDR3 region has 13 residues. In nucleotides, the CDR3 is TGTGCCAGCACCCGGACAGCGTACTACGAGCAGTACTTC. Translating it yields CASTRTAYYEQYF.

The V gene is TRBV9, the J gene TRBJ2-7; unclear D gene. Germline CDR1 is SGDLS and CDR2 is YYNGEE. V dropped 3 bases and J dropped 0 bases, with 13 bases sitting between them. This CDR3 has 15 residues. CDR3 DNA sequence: TGTGCCAGCAGCGGAGCAGCCGAGAGCTCCTACGAGCAGTACTTC. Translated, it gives CASSGAAESSYEQYF. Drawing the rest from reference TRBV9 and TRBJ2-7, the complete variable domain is DSGVTQTPKHLITATGQRVTLRCSPRSGDLSVYWYQQSLDQGLQFLIQYYNGEERAKGNILERFSAQQFPDLHSELNLSSLELGDSALYFCASSGAAESSYEQYFGPGTRLTVT.

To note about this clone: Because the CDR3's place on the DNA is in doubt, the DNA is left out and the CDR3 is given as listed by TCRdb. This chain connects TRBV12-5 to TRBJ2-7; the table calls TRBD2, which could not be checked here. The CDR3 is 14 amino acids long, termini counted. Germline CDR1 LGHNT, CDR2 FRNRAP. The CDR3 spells CASGAGGGLSEQYF.